Sequencing of this TCR beta chain was carried out in a study of metastatic and nonmetastatic thyroid tumors. Study-level information: From malignant and benign thyroid patients, repertoires in blood and in tumor or nodule tissue were compared.

Per the original data handling: A classifier of distant metastasis in papillary thyroid cancer was built from CDR3 differences (across clinicopathological groups). TCRdb redid the clone calls on the PCR reads using MiXCR. What appears here as the V and J calls and clone size reflects TCRdb's work, not the paper's. Found here are roughly 4,500 clones, approximately 15% of them singletons; the top ten hold roughly 17%. Treatment of any kind had been given to no patient before thyroid surgery. Study-level results: Significantly higher TCR beta diversity was reportedly seen in malignant thyroid tumors than benign nodules, in blood and tumor.

This clone was recorded many times. Its antigen is undetermined. V shed 6 bases and J shed 6 bases, with 21 bases lying between them. Per the germline V gene, CDR1 is SGHNT and CDR2 is YYREEE (reference sequence). CDR3 length equals 15 residues. The origin of this receptor is a female donor with papillary thyroid cancer or a benign thyroid nodule (not recorded which). Some clones in this sample may be carry-over from other donors' samples. The rearrangement joins TRBV5-4 to TRBJ1-1; D is perhaps TRBD1 (6 bases). The sequenced material came from adjacent normal tissue. The CDR3 DNA is TGTGCCAGCACCTCCCGGGGAGGGGGAGTTTCTGAAGCTTTCTTT. Protein sequence: CASTSRGGGVSEAFF.